Listed below are T cell receptor beta chains from one sample, sequenced in a study of CD8 T cells in ankylosing spondylitis. Each CDR3 protein is one row after TCRdb ran MiXCR on the 5' RACE reads. The table has more than 600,000 distinct CDR3 sequences, about 20% seen once. The specimen sequenced was blood, either unsorted or a sorted T cell fraction (not recorded which). These receptors were taken from a male donor with ankylosing spondylitis. The CDR3 runs from the conserved cysteine through the conserved F or W. D genes are given only for firm matches. Clone size is stated in some rows and not others, as once, few, many or a class when expanded.

CDR3aa: CASRQTGGKEKLFF
CDR3nt: TGTGCCAGCAGGCAGACAGGGGGGAAAGAAAAACTGTTTTTT
j_gene: TRBJ1-4
d_gene: TRBD1
v_gene: TRBV12-3/TRBV12-4
abundance: -
len: 14

CDR3aa: CASSEGGKGTDTQYF
CDR3nt: TGTGCCAGCAGTGAAGGGGGGAAGGGGACAGATACGCAGTATTTT
j_gene: TRBJ2-3
d_gene: -
v_gene: TRBV2
abundance: -
len: 15

CDR3aa: CASRGTSSVSEQYF
CDR3nt: TGTGCCAGCAGGGGGACATCCAGCGTTAGCGAGCAGTACTTC
j_gene: TRBJ2-7
d_gene: -
v_gene: TRBV25-1
abundance: -
len: 14

CDR3aa: CASSVSEGRTF
CDR3nt: TGTGCCAGCAGCGTTAGTGAGGGGAGGACCTTC
j_gene: TRBJ1-2
d_gene: -
v_gene: TRBV12-3/TRBV12-4
abundance: -
len: 11

CDR3aa: CASSGAETQYF
CDR3nt: TGTGCCAGCTCCGGGGCGGAGACCCAGTACTTC
j_gene: TRBJ2-5
d_gene: -
v_gene: TRBV18
abundance: -
len: 11

CDR3aa: CASSVVNSHEQYF
CDR3nt: TGTGCCAGCAGCGTTGTGAACTCCCACGAGCAGTACTTC
j_gene: TRBJ2-7
d_gene: -
v_gene: TRBV5-6
abundance: few
len: 13

CDR3aa: CASSAGTGMIGELFF
CDR3nt: TGTGCCAGCAGCGCCGGGACAGGGATGATCGGGGAGCTGTTTTTT
j_gene: TRBJ2-2
d_gene: TRBD1
v_gene: TRBV7-3
abundance: -
len: 15

CDR3aa: CASSNYDQVYNEQFF
CDR3nt: TGTGCCAGCAGCAACTACGACCAAGTCTACAATGAGCAGTTCTTC
j_gene: TRBJ2-1
d_gene: -
v_gene: TRBV5-6
abundance: once
len: 15

CDR3aa: CASSLAMGLGGLNEQFF
CDR3nt: TGTGCCAGCAGTTTAGCTATGGGACTAGGGGGGCTCAATGAGCAGTTCTTC
j_gene: TRBJ2-1
d_gene: TRBD2
v_gene: TRBV12-3/TRBV12-4
abundance: -
len: 17

CDR3aa: CSAGPRGHEQFF
CDR3nt: TGCAGCGCAGGGCCCCGAGGGCATGAGCAGTTCTTC
j_gene: TRBJ2-1
d_gene: -
v_gene: TRBV29-1
abundance: few
len: 12

CDR3aa: CASSHITSGSSHEQYF
CDR3nt: TGTGCCAGCAGCCACATAACTAGCGGGAGTTCTCACGAGCAGTACTTC
j_gene: TRBJ2-7
d_gene: TRBD2
v_gene: TRBV11-2
abundance: -
len: 16

CDR3aa: CASSPRQGRTGYTF
CDR3nt: TGTGCCAGCAGTCCCCGACAGGGTAGGACGGGCTACACCTTC
j_gene: TRBJ1-2
d_gene: TRBD1
v_gene: TRBV12-3/TRBV12-4
abundance: many
len: 14

CDR3aa: CASSLGVAKETQYF
CDR3nt: TGTGCCAGTAGTCTCGGGGTAGCGAAAGAGACCCAGTACTTC
j_gene: TRBJ2-5
d_gene: -
v_gene: TRBV19
abundance: -
len: 14

CDR3aa: CASSPTPGQGNWGYTF
CDR3nt: TGTGCCAGCAGCCCTACTCCCGGACAGGGCAACTGGGGCTACACCTTC
j_gene: TRBJ1-2
d_gene: TRBD1
v_gene: TRBV7-4
abundance: -
len: 16

CDR3aa: CASSHHLAGDSYEQYF
CDR3nt: TGTGCCAGCAGCCACCACCTAGCGGGGGACTCCTACGAGCAGTACTTC
j_gene: TRBJ2-7
d_gene: TRBD2
v_gene: TRBV3-1
abundance: -
len: 16

CDR3aa: CASSLEANYEQYF
CDR3nt: TGTGCCAGCAGCTTAGAAGCCAACTACGAGCAGTACTTC
j_gene: TRBJ2-7
d_gene: -
v_gene: TRBV7-2
abundance: -
len: 13

CDR3aa: CASSRLAAPPRDEQFF
CDR3nt: TGCGCCAGCAGCAGACTAGCGGCTCCCCCGCGCGATGAGCAGTTCTTC
j_gene: TRBJ2-1
d_gene: TRBD2
v_gene: TRBV5-1
abundance: few
len: 16

CDR3aa: CSAREGTGPTEAFF
CDR3nt: TGCAGTGCTAGAGAGGGGACAGGGCCCACTGAAGCTTTCTTT
j_gene: TRBJ1-1
d_gene: TRBD1
v_gene: TRBV20-1
abundance: few
len: 14

CDR3aa: CSASFGPNYGYTF
CDR3nt: TGCAGTGCTAGTTTCGGTCCTAACTATGGCTACACCTTC
j_gene: TRBJ1-2
d_gene: -
v_gene: TRBV20-1
abundance: few
len: 13